Below, one TCR beta chain is given with its context. This sample is drawn from a study of T cells in Graves' hyperthyroidism and ophthalmopathy. The germline gives CDR1 GTSNPN, CDR2 SVGIG (reference sequence). The CDR3 spans 13 residues. Trimming pared 7 bases from V and 5 bases from J, leaving 18 bases between. Diagnoses were made from clinical symptoms, serum measures (thyroxine and TRAb), thyroid ultrasound and orbital computed tomography. From RNA transcripts, TCR beta CDR3 regions were amplified. TCR CDR3 underwent first-round RT-PCR with the HTBI primer set. Each CDR3 protein gets one entry after TCRdb re-called the multiplex PCR reads with MiXCR. The table has hundreds of thousands of distinct CDR3 sequences, approximately 15% seen once.

The source of this sequence is a woman between 18 and 29 years old with Graves' hyperthyroidism. Material: blood. The chain carries TRBV30 and TRBJ2-7; TRBD2 might be the D (5 bases). The CDR3 coding sequence is TGTGCCTCTTCGGGGAGATTCTACGACGAGCAGTACTTC. Protein sequence: CASSGRFYDEQYF.